This is a list of T cell receptor beta chains from one sample in a study of blood T cell repertoires in COVID-19. Only in-frame clones appear in the TCRdb table, and some are missing; sequencing was by immunoSEQ multiplex PCR. The sample carries 250,000 to 300,000 clones, more than 65% recorded once. The sample was peripheral blood. All receptors come from a woman under 30 with acute or convalescent COVID-19. Both conserved end residues are part of each CDR3. D genes are given only for firm matches. Size values are once, few and many counts, or a class for expanded clones, and some rows have none.

CDR3 protein	CDR3 DNA	D gene	J gene	V gene	clone size
CASSELVSGGTQHF	TGTGCCAGCAGTGAATTGGTTAGTGGGGGGACCCAGCATTTT	NA	TRBJ1-5	TRBV2	NA
CASSLDRSDSPLHF	TGTGCCAGCAGCTTAGACAGATCTGATTCACCCCTCCACTTT	NA	TRBJ1-6	TRBV5-4	NA
CASSPIAGTIYNEQFF	TGTGCCAGCTCCCCGATTGCCGGGACTATCTACAATGAGCAGTTCTTC	TRBD2	TRBJ2-1	TRBV18	NA
CASSLLFAGGTEQFF	TGTGCCAGCAGTTTACTTTTTGCGGGAGGCACTGAGCAGTTCTTC	TRBD2	TRBJ2-1	TRBV28	NA
CASSTRTSPLVF	TGTGCCAGCAGTACACGGACTAGCCCCTTGGTTTTT	TRBD2	TRBJ2-2	TRBV6-2/TRBV6-3	few
CASSSIGSSYNEQFF	TGTGCCAGCAGCTCGATCGGGAGCTCCTACAATGAGCAGTTCTTC	NA	TRBJ2-1	TRBV7-9	once
CASGDGFGDSWNEQYF	TGTGCCAGCGGTGATGGATTCGGGGACAGTTGGAACGAGCAGTACTTC	TRBD1	TRBJ2-7	TRBV6-1	many
CASSRLAGVNEQFF	TGCGCCAGCAGCCGACTAGCGGGGGTCAACGAGCAGTTCTTC	TRBD2	TRBJ2-1	TRBV4-3	NA
CASSFRGLAGANTGELFF	TGTGCCAGCAGTTTTCGGGGACTAGCGGGCGCGAACACCGGGGAGCTGTTTTTT	TRBD2	TRBJ2-2	TRBV27	NA
CASSPRGGLNEKLFF	TGTGCCAGCTCACCCCGAGGGGGCCTGAATGAAAAACTGTTTTTT	TRBD1	TRBJ1-4	TRBV18	once
CASSHLRQGITGELFF	TGCGCCAGCAGCCATCTTAGACAGGGTATCACCGGGGAGCTGTTTTTT	TRBD1	TRBJ2-2	TRBV4-3	NA
CASSTQGLNTEAFF	TGTGCCAGCAGCACACAGGGGCTTAACACTGAAGCTTTCTTT	TRBD1	TRBJ1-1	TRBV7-3	NA
CASSLRQGGYTF	TGTGCCAGCAGTTTAAGACAGGGTGGCTACACCTTC	TRBD1	TRBJ1-2	TRBV28	few
CASSKGSRGIPYEQYF	TGTGCCAGCAGCAAAGGGTCCAGGGGGATCCCCTACGAGCAGTACTTC	NA	TRBJ2-7	TRBV21-1	NA
CASSPRPSGRPEQYF	TGTGCCAGCAGCCCCCGGCCTAGCGGGAGGCCCGAGCAGTACTTC	TRBD2	TRBJ2-7	TRBV7-2	few
CASSVGATSGSYEQYF	TGTGCCAGCAGCGTAGGAGCGACTAGCGGGAGTTACGAGCAGTACTTC	TRBD2	TRBJ2-7	TRBV9	NA